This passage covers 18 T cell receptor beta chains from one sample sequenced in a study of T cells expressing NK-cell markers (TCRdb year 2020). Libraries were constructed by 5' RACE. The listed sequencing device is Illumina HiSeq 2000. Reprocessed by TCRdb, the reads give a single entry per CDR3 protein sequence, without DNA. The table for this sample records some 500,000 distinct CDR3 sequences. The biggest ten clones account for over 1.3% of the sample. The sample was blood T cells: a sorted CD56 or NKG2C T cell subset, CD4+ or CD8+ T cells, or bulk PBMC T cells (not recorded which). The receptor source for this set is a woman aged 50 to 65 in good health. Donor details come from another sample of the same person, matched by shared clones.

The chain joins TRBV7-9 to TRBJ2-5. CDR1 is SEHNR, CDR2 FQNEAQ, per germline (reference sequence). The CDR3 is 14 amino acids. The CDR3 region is CASSFKGPGETQYF.

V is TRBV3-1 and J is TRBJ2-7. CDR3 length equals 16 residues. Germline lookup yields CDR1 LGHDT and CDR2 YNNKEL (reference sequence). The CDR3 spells CASSQDGALSSYEQYF.

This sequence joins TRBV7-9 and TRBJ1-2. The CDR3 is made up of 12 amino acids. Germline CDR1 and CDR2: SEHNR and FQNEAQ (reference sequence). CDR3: CASSLEQHGYTF.

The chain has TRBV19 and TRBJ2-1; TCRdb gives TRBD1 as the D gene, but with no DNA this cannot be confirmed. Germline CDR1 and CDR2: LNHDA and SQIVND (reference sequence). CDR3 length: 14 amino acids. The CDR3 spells CASNGEAGRGEQFF. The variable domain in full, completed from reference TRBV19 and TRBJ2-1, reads DGGITQSPKYLFRKEGQNVTLSCEQNLNHDAMYWYRQDPGQGLRLIYYSQIVNDFQKGDIAEGYSVSREKKESFPLTVTSAQKNPTAFYLCASNGEAGRGEQFFGPGTRLTVL.

The CDR3 sequence is CASSTRTSGPYEQYF. The chain is built from TRBV19 and TRBJ2-7; TCRdb's D gene call, TRBD2, goes unchecked for lack of DNA. Per germline, CDR1 LNHDA and CDR2 SQIVND (reference sequence). The CDR3 is 15 residues long.

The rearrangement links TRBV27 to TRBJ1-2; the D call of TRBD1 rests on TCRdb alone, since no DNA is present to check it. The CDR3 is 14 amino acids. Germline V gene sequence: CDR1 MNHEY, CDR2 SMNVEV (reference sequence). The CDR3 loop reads CASSSIRTRTGYTF.

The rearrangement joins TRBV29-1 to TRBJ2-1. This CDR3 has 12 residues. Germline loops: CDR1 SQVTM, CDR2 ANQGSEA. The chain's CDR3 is CSVGEPLAEQFF.

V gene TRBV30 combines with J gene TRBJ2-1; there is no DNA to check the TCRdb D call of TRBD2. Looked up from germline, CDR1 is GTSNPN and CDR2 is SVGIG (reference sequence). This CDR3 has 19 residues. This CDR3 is CAWSLNDIKRTQTYNEQFF.

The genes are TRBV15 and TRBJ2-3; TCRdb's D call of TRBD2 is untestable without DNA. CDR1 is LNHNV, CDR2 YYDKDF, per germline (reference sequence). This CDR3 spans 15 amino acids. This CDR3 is CATSRSPGFTDTQYF.

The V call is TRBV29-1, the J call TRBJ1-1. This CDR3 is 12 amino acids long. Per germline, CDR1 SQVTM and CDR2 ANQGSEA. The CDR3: CSAIWGNTEAFF.

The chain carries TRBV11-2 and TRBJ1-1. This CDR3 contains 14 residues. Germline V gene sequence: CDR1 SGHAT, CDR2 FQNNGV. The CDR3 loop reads CASSFLDRNTEAFF.

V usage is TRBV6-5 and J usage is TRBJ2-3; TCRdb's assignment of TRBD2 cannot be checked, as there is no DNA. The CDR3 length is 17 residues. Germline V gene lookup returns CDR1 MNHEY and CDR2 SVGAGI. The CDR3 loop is CASSYSSGRVLTDTQYF.

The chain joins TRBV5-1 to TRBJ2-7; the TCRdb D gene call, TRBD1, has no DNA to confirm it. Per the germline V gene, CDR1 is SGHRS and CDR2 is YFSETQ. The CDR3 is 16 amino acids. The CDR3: CASSLGGTGESYEQYF. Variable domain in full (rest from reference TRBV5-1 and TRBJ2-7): KAGVTQTPRYLIKTRGQQVTLSCSPISGHRSVSWYQQTPGQGLQFLFEYFSETQRNKGNFPGRFSGRQFSNSRSEMNVSTLELGDSALYLCASSLGGTGESYEQYFGPGTRLTVT.

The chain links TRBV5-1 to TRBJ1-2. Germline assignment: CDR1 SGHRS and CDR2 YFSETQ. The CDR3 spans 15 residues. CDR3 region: CASSGSWSSNYGYTF.

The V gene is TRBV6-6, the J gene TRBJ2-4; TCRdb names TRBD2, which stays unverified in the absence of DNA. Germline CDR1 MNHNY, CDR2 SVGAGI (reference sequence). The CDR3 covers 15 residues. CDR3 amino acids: CASRRLADYKNIQYF.

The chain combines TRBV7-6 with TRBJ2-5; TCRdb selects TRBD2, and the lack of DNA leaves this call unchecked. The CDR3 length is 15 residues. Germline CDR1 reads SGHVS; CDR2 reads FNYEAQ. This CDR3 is CASSGGPPGGGTQYF.

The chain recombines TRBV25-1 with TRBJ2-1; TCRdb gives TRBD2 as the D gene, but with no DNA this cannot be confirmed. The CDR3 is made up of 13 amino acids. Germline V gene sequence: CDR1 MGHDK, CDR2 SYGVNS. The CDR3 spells CASSSGLRNEQFF.

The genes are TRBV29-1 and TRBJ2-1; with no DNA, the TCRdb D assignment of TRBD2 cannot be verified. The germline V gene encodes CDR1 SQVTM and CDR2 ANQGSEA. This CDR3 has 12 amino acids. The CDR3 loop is CSSLEGWNEQFF.